Each of the 24 T cell receptor beta chains below was sequenced from the same sample in a study. A single record per CDR3 protein comes from TCRdb applying MiXCR to the 5' RACE reads. The sample lists just under 65,000 distinct CDR3 sequences, around a fifth seen once, with under 3.5% in the top ten. Sequencing was performed on memory CD4+ T cells sorted from a lymph node. Subset: memory CD4+ T cells, CD4+CD45RO+CD25-. The receptor source for this set is a female donor with breast cancer.

This clonotype was picked up many times. This CDR3 reads CASSGRKKGYTF. The CDR3 coding sequence is TGTGCCAGCAGTGGCCGGAAGAAAGGCTACACCTTC. This chain links TRBV6-5 with TRBJ1-2; no clear D. Trimming stripped 5 bases from V and 8 bases from J, with 12 bases between. The germline gives CDR1 MNHEY, CDR2 SVGAGI. The CDR3 length is 12 residues.

The rearrangement uses TRBV7-3 and TRBJ2-1, with TRBD1 identical over 9 bases. V dropped 5 bases and J dropped 4; count of bases not matched to a gene: 6. Germline assignment: CDR1 SGHTA and CDR2 FQGTGA. This CDR3 has 15 residues. This CDR3 is CASSLQGQGYNEQFF. The DNA for the CDR3 is TGTGCCAGCAGCCTACAGGGACAGGGTTACAATGAGCAGTTCTTC.

This clonotype was recorded many times. The chain is built from TRBV5-1 and TRBJ2-1; D unclear. Trimming left V 0 bases short and J 0 bases short, with 10 bases between. The V gene's germline CDR1 is SGHRS and CDR2 YFSETQ. The CDR3 is 16 amino acids. In nucleotides, the CDR3 is TGCGCCAGCAGCTTGGGACACAGCCTCTCCTACAATGAGCAGTTCTTC. This codes for CASSLGHSLSYNEQFF.

This clonotype occurred many times. The chain has TRBV5-1 and TRBJ2-6; the D gene is possibly TRBD1 (5 bases). The CDR3 loop spans 16 amino acids. Trimming stripped 4 bases from V and 2 bases from J, with 13 bases between. Germline V gene data show CDR1 as SGHRS and CDR2 as YFSETQ. The CDR3 sequence is CASSPGQTTGANVLTF. In nucleotides, the CDR3 is TGCGCCAGCAGCCCAGGACAAACAACTGGGGCCAACGTCCTGACTTTC.

In its sample, this clonotype was seen a few times. The chain joins TRBV7-2 to TRBJ2-1, with 8 bases fitting TRBD1. The CDR3 is 17 amino acids. The V gene's germline CDR1 is SGHTA and CDR2 FQGNSA. The V gene end was trimmed by 0 bases and the J gene end by 4 bases; junction bases not matched to a gene: 8. CDR3 DNA: TGTGCCAGCAGCTTAGCTGGGTACAGGGGGGATTACAATGAGCAGTTCTTC. Protein: CASSLAGYRGDYNEQFF.

This clonotype was seen more than once but under ten times. V is TRBV10-2 and J is TRBJ2-1, with D perhaps TRBD2 (5 bases). Germline V gene data show CDR1 as WSHSY and CDR2 as SAAADI. This CDR3 has 13 amino acids. The V gene lost 4 bases and the J gene lost 7 bases, with 11 bases spanning the gap. The CDR3 region has the DNA TGCGCCAGCAGTGCGAGGGCGCGTAATGAGCAGTTCTTC. Its translation is CASSARARNEQFF.

V is TRBV28 and J is TRBJ1-5; TRBD1 is a possible D gene (5 bases). This CDR3 is 16 amino acids long. CDR1 and CDR2 from the germline V gene are MDHEN and SYDVKM. Trimming removed 3 bases from V and 1 base from J, with 13 bases in between. This chain's CDR3 is CASSFPPQGSNQPQHF. DNA for the CDR3: TGTGCCAGCAGTTTCCCCCCGCAGGGAAGCAATCAGCCCCAGCATTTT.

The V and J genes are TRBV7-2 and TRBJ2-7, with D unclear. The CDR3 consists of 13 residues. CDR1 and CDR2 from the germline V gene are SGHTA and FQGNSA. Trimming pared 4 bases from V and 2 bases from J, leaving 9 bases between. CDR3 DNA sequence: TGTGCCAGCAGCTCGTCCACTACCTACGAGCAGTACTTC. This sequence encodes CASSSSTTYEQYF.

This clonotype appeared many times. The chain has TRBV6-2 or TRBV6-3 and TRBJ2-1; D is uncertain. The CDR3 loop spans 11 amino acids. Germline CDR1 reads MNHEY; CDR2 reads SVGEGT. Deletions cut 5 bases from V and 6 bases from J, with 5 bases between. The CDR3 region is CASSRLNEQFF. The CDR3 nucleotides are TGTGCCAGCAGTCGGCTCAATGAGCAGTTCTTC.

The chain recombines TRBV7-2 with TRBJ2-2; 9 bases are shared with TRBD1. The J segment lost 6 bases and the V segment lost 1 base, leaving 6 bases of the junction unmatched. The germline gives CDR1 SGHTA, CDR2 FQGNSA. The CDR3 is 16 amino acids. The CDR3 here is CASSLEGQGGAGELFF. The CDR3 DNA is TGTGCCAGCAGCTTAGAGGGACAGGGCGGCGCCGGGGAGCTGTTTTTT.

The sample holds a few counts of this clonotype. For the CDR3, the DNA is TGTGCCACCAGTGAATACAGGGGGCGCACAGATACGCAGTATTTT. Translated: CATSEYRGRTDTQYF. V is TRBV24-1 and J is TRBJ2-3, with 9 bases aligning to TRBD1. This CDR3 is 15 amino acids long. Germline loops: CDR1 KGHDR, CDR2 SFDVKD. The junction had 2 bases not matched to a gene; V was cut back by 4 bases and J by 1 base.

This rearrangement joins TRBV10-3 to TRBJ1-5; 7 bases agree with TRBD1. Trimming cost V 6 bases and J 2 bases; bases outside gene matches: 4. The CDR3 loop spans 14 amino acids. Germline V gene sequence: CDR1 ENHRY, CDR2 SYGVKD. The CDR3 DNA is TGTGCCATCAGGGGGGACAGTCGCAATCAGCCCCAGCATTTT. This encodes CAIRGDSRNQPQHF.

The chain couples TRBV6-5 to TRBJ1-6, with D unresolved. V lost 2 bases to trimming and J lost 7 bases, with 9 bases between them. Germline-derived CDR1 and CDR2 are MNHEY and SVGAGI. The CDR3 has 14 amino acids. CDR3 protein: CASSYRVQNSPLHF. CDR3 in DNA: TGTGCCAGCAGTTACAGGGTACAAAATTCACCCCTCCACTTT.

This clonotype was seen a few times. This chain joins TRBV28 and TRBJ1-4, with 7 bases lining up with TRBD1. The CDR3 is 15 amino acids. With 5 bases clipped from V and 7 bases from J, the junction kept 10 bases outside the gene matches. CDR1 and CDR2 (germline): MDHEN, SYDVKM. CDR3 sequence (DNA): TGTGCCAGCAGTCCAAGACAGGGAGGTGGTGAAAAACTGTTTTTT. Translated: CASSPRQGGGEKLFF.

The rearrangement uses TRBV5-1 and TRBJ2-1; 12 nucleotides line up with TRBD2. Per germline, CDR1 SGHRS and CDR2 YFSETQ. This CDR3 contains 18 residues. The J segment lost 0 bases and the V segment lost 0 bases, leaving 4 bases of the junction unmatched. The CDR3 loop is CASSLGLAGVSSYNEQFF. CDR3 nucleotides: TGCGCCAGCAGCTTGGGACTAGCGGGAGTTTCCTCCTACAATGAGCAGTTCTTC.

This clonotype was counted only a few times. This chain links TRBV12-3 or TRBV12-4 with TRBJ1-1, with D possibly matching TRBD1 (5 bases). Trimming stripped 5 bases from V and 2 bases from J, with 9 bases between. The CDR3 is 13 amino acids. The CDR3 DNA is TGTGCCAGCAGTCGGACACCAAACACTGAAGCTTTCTTT. The encoded protein is CASSRTPNTEAFF.

This clonotype was recorded many times. The chain links TRBV7-2 to TRBJ2-7; TRBD1 matches 9 bases. There are 15 residues in the CDR3. The V gene end was trimmed by 4 bases and the J gene end by 5 bases; junction bases not matched to a gene: 9. Germline CDR1 reads SGHTA; CDR2 reads FQGNSA. CDR3 sequence (DNA): TGTGCCAGCAGCTCCCGGGACAGGGTTTTGCACGAGCAGTACTTC. Protein product: CASSSRDRVLHEQYF.

The chain couples TRBV9 to TRBJ1-1; D is possibly TRBD1 (5 bases). V was trimmed by 0 bases and J by 7 bases, leaving 13 bases between them. In germline, CDR1 is SGDLS, CDR2 YYNGEE. This CDR3 has 14 amino acids. Here the CDR3 DNA reads TGTGCCAGCAGCGTAGTTTCAGGGAAGGGTGAAGCTTTCTTT. It encodes CASSVVSGKGEAFF. The full variable domain, rest sourced from reference TRBV9 and TRBJ1-1, is DSGVTQTPKHLITATGQRVTLRCSPRSGDLSVYWYQQSLDQGLQFLIQYYNGEERAKGNILERFSAQQFPDLHSELNLSSLELGDSALYFCASSVVSGKGEAFFGQGTRLTVV.

Points on this clonotype: Since the CDR3 does not end with the conserved phenylalanine or tryptophan, this likely comes from a read error. The J gene is TRBJ1-1, the V gene TRBV12-3 or TRBV12-4; D gene uncertain. This CDR3 has 13 residues. The V end lost 4 bases, the J end lost 0 bases, and 6 bases lay between the germline ends. CDR3 in DNA: TGTGCCAGCAGTTATAGGGTGAACACTGAAGCTTTCCTT. It yields the protein CASSYRVNTEAFL.

The genes are TRBV5-6 and TRBJ2-5, with a possible D match to TRBD1 (6 bases). V shed 4 bases and J shed 2 bases, with 12 bases lying between them. This CDR3 has 14 amino acids. Germline CDR1 is SGHDT and CDR2 is YYEEEE. The CDR3 region has the DNA TGTGCCAGCAGCACCGGGACACTACAAGAGACCCAGTACTTC. It specifies CASSTGTLQETQYF.

This clonotype was counted a few times. The chain couples TRBV7-2 to TRBJ1-6, with D possibly matching TRBD1 (5 bases). This CDR3 is 14 amino acids long. The V end was cut by 1 base, the J end by 8 bases, with 9 bases between. Germline V gene data show CDR1 as SGHTA and CDR2 as FQGNSA. CDR3: CASSLGPGYSPLHF. Here the CDR3 DNA reads TGTGCCAGCAGCTTAGGTCCAGGGTATTCACCCCTCCACTTT.

This clonotype was seen at least ten times. This chain uses TRBV6-1 with TRBJ2-5; 10 bases fit TRBD1. The junction had 1 base not matched to a gene; V was cut back by 9 bases and J by 3 bases. Germline V gene data show CDR1 as MNHNS and CDR2 as SASEGT. The length of the CDR3 is 12 residues. CDR3 in DNA: TGTGCCAGTGGGACAGGGGAAGAGACCCAGTACTTC. This sequence encodes CASGTGEETQYF.

The sample holds one count of this clonotype. This rearrangement joins TRBV20-1 to TRBJ2-3, with 8 nucleotides matching TRBD2. Germline V gene data show CDR1 as DFQATT and CDR2 as SNEGSKA (reference sequence). The CDR3 is 14 residues long. Trimming cost V 2 bases and J 3 bases; bases outside gene matches: 4. The CDR3 DNA reads as TGCAGTGCTAGAAAGACTAGCGTTACAGATACGCAGTATTTT. Translating gives CSARKTSVTDTQYF.

In its sample, this clonotype was seen many times. The chain joins TRBV20-1 to TRBJ2-7, with 14 bases fitting TRBD2. Trimming took 3 bases from V and 1 from J; bases not matched to a gene: 17. The germline V gene has CDR1 DFQATT and CDR2 SNEGSKA (reference sequence). The CDR3 is made up of 20 amino acids. CDR3: CSARAPGLAGDSRSSYEQYF. CDR3 in DNA: TGCAGTGCTAGGGCACCGGGACTAGCGGGGGATTCGCGGTCGTCCTACGAGCAGTACTTC.